The T cell receptor (beta chain) described here comes from a study of blood T cell repertoires in COVID-19 (TCRdb year 2020). Looking at the study overall: Samples covering the acute and convalescent phases of COVID-19 were provided by collaborators in the United States, Italy and Spain. The material from the prospective study consisted of cDNA or gDNA derived from T cells, B-cell-depleted T cells, or PBMCs. Subjects who had been exposed to COVID-19, were actively infected with it, or had recovered from it provided the deeply sampled blood TCRbeta repertoires that made up the dataset. A freely available public database, intended as a resource for researchers studying the immune response to SARS-CoV-2, is where the repertoires were released. The samples were drawn from the first 160 participants of the ongoing ImmuneRACE study and from 1,254 subjects provided by 6 global collaborators. Nearly every sample came with metadata listing a de-identified subject ID, COVID-19 status, age in years and sex. HLA class I and class II types, where available, came from metadata supplied by the sample provider rather than from assay-based typing.

Paper-wide results and their limitations: The amount of clinical and demographic metadata varied by source and participant and was provided uncurated.

The collaborating institutions used their own protocols to collect whole blood in K2EDTA tubes. For TCRbeta analysis, collaborators shipped samples in one of three forms: frozen whole blood, isolated PBMCs, or DNA extracted from either of those sample types. V and J are truncated by 2 bases and 0 bases respectively, leaving an intervening sequence of 11 bases. The CDR3 numbers 15 residues from cysteine through phenylalanine. Kept here is only the CDR3 DNA, which spans 45 bases and is read in frame from base 1. The germline V gene (reference sequence) gives CDR1 as GTSNPN and CDR2 as SVGIG. About this clone: Its target antigen remains unknown. Within one base of it there is no much larger clone, and no base qualities were kept.

TCRbeta CDR3 regions were amplified from genomic DNA by means of the immunoSEQ Assay, a bias-controlled multiplex PCR. As for the original processing: The number of nucleated cells in each sample was estimated from the amplification of reference gene primers within the assay. To quantify the absolute abundance of each unique TCRbeta CDR3 rearrangement, sequence reads were collapsed and filtered. Productive Simpson clonality was computed per sample as the square root of Simpson's diversity index over productive rearrangements. The source is immuneACCESS, and TCRdb retained only in-frame sequences with V and J called. Part of the clones is not carried over; for the studies checked, unresolved V genes explain less than half of this, and the remainder is unexplained. That table is the source of V, J and clone size, and D and trimming were worked out from the DNA. This sample holds about 300,000 clones; around 90% were observed only once. The top ten clonotypes cover about 1.2% of the sample.

This clonotype was obtained from a man between 65 and 85 years old with acute or convalescent COVID-19. The sequenced material came from peripheral blood. The sequence joins TRBV30 to TRBJ1-3, with no D gene named confidently. The DNA sequence reads TGTGCCTGGAGTCTAAATGCCTTCTCTGGAAACACCATATATTTT. Protein translation: CAWSLNAFSGNTIYF. Where the CDR3 stops, the reference TRBV30 and TRBJ1-3 genes take over; the full variable domain is SQTIHQWPATLVQPVGSPLSLECTVEGTSNPNLYWYRQAAGRGLQLLFYSVGIGQISSEVPQNLSASRPQDRQFILSSKKLLLSDSGFYLCAWSLNAFSGNTIYFGEGSWLTVV.